These 10 T cell receptor beta chains came from one sample sequenced in a study of Ad26.COV2.S vaccination and SARS-CoV-2 variants. Treatment here: about 20 received Ad26.COV2.S at low or high dose, single or two shots; roughly five received placebo; per-sample allocation not given. Sample collection was performed on day 63 after the first vaccine or placebo injection. Assay: immunoSEQ multiplex PCR; the TCRdb copy retains only in-frame clones and omits some. This sample has around 400,000 clones; 75% to 95% occur once, and the top ten carry 12%. The sequencing here drew on peripheral blood, taken in a trial of Ad26.COV2.S vaccine versus placebo. These receptors all come from a person aged 18-65 years who received the Ad26.COV2.S COVID-19 vaccine or a placebo.

In this sample, this clone turned up once. The V call is TRBV19, the J call TRBJ1-1; the match to TRBD1 covers 8 bases. The CDR3 is made up of 14 amino acids. The germline V gene encodes CDR1 LNHDA and CDR2 SQIVND (reference sequence). Trimming removed 7 bases from V and 6 bases from J; junction bases left unmatched: 10. The CDR3 loop is CASTRTGTLAEAFF. The CDR3 DNA sequence: TGTGCCAGTACCAGGACAGGGACTCTCGCTGAAGCTTTCTTT.

The chain employs TRBV6-1 and TRBJ2-3; 9 bases align to TRBD1. Germline V gene data show CDR1 as MNHNS and CDR2 as SASEGT. The CDR3 extends over 15 amino acids. Unmatched junction bases numbered 4, after V lost 2 bases and J lost 4 bases. CDR3: CASSETGTGPDTQYF. As DNA, the CDR3 is TGTGCCAGCAGTGAAACGGGGACAGGGCCAGATACGCAGTATTTT.

J is TRBJ2-7 and V is TRBV3-1 (or the pseudogene TRBV3-2), with TRBD2 matching 9 bases. The germline V gene has CDR1 LGHDT and CDR2 YNNKEL (reference sequence). The J segment lost 12 bases and the V segment lost 2 bases, leaving 5 bases of the junction unmatched. The CDR3 extends over 12 amino acids. This chain's CDR3 is CASSQRGRASYF. The CDR3 region has the DNA TGTGCCAGCAGCCAACGCGGGAGGGCCTCGTACTTC.

V is TRBV27 and J is TRBJ1-1, with D hard to call. V gave up 2 bases and J gave up 1 base, with 8 bases separating them. In germline, CDR1 is MNHEY, CDR2 SMNVEV (reference sequence). The CDR3 consists of 14 residues. CDR3 sequence reads: CASSLVGENTEAFF. Written as DNA, the CDR3 is TGTGCCAGCAGTTTAGTCGGAGAGAACACTGAAGCTTTCTTT.

The rearrangement uses TRBV11-1 and TRBJ2-1; TRBD2 agrees at 9 bases. V trimming: 5 bases; J trimming: 4 bases; junction bases outside the gene matches: 6. Germline-derived CDR1 and CDR2 are SGHAT and FQDESV (reference sequence). CDR3 length: 15 amino acids. For the CDR3, the DNA is TGTGCCAGCAGCGAACTAGCGGGTAATTACAATGAGCAGTTCTTC. Amino acid sequence: CASSELAGNYNEQFF.

Here the CDR3 DNA reads TGTGCCAGCGGTGGACAGGGCTCATTGTACAATGAGCAGTTCTTC. Amino acids: CASGGQGSLYNEQFF. The V call is TRBV6-6, the J call TRBJ2-1, with 8 positions matching TRBD1. Unmatched junction bases numbered 10, after V lost 8 bases and J lost 4 bases. The CDR3 totals 15 residues. Germline V gene data show CDR1 as MNHNY and CDR2 as SVGAGI (reference sequence).

The chain links TRBV5-1 to TRBJ2-7; TRBD2 matches 11 bases. V was pared by 0 bases and J by 2 bases, with 7 bases of the junction left unmatched. This CDR3 is built from 17 residues. Germline V gene lookup returns CDR1 SGHRS and CDR2 YFSETQ. The CDR3 reads CASSLASNSGRAYEQYF. In nucleotides, the CDR3 is TGCGCCAGCAGCTTGGCCTCCAATAGCGGGAGGGCCTACGAGCAGTACTTC.

The rearrangement uses TRBV27 and TRBJ2-3; 10 bases are shared with TRBD2. Germline CDR1 MNHEY, CDR2 SMNVEV (reference sequence). This CDR3 region has 16 residues. With 1 base clipped from V and 4 bases from J, the junction kept 5 bases outside the gene matches. This CDR3 reads CASSLLPSGSSDTQYF. CDR3 nucleotide sequence: TGTGCCAGCAGTTTATTACCTAGCGGGAGCTCAGATACGCAGTATTTT.

This rearrangement joins TRBV6-2 or TRBV6-3 to TRBJ1-4, with D perhaps matching TRBD1 (6 bases). The V gene's germline CDR1 is MNHEY and CDR2 SVGEGT. This CDR3 contains 15 residues. V dropped 4 bases and J dropped 0 bases, with 9 bases sitting between them. This CDR3 reads CASSSRQATNEKLFF. The CDR3 DNA reads as TGTGCCAGCAGTTCCCGACAGGCAACTAATGAAAAACTGTTTTTT.

The chain has TRBV5-1 and TRBJ2-1, with D maybe TRBD1 (6 bases). Germline V gene data show CDR1 as SGHRS and CDR2 as YFSETQ. The CDR3 sequence is 13 residues long. Trimming shortened V by 3 bases and J by 4 bases, and 8 bases separated the two germline ends. Written as DNA, the CDR3 is TGCGCCAGCAGCTCCGGACAGTACAATGAGCAGTTCTTC. It encodes CASSSGQYNEQFF.